This entry lists 19 T cell receptor beta chains sequenced from one sample in a study of blood T cell repertoires in COVID-19. Method: immunoSEQ multiplex PCR; TCRdb's copy keeps in-frame clones and lacks some. The sample holds about 470,000 clones; roughly 90% are singletons and the top ten take 0.7%. The sample taken for sequencing was PBMCs or T cells enriched from blood (not recorded which). All receptors derive from a woman younger than 35 who had recovered from COVID-19.

The chain couples TRBV27 to TRBJ1-2; 9 bases are a match to TRBD1. J gave up 4 bases and V 6 bases, and 6 bases lay outside the gene matches. The CDR3 length is 14 residues. The germline V gene encodes CDR1 MNHEY and CDR2 SMNVEV (reference sequence). The CDR3 DNA is TGTGCCAGCAGCGACAGGGGGGGTAGCTATGGCTACACCTTC. Translated: CASSDRGGSYGYTF.

The chain joins TRBV30 to TRBJ1-2; D unresolved. CDR3 size: 13 residues. V lost 3 bases and J lost 5, with 13 bases in between. Germline V CDR1 and CDR2: GTSNPN, SVGIG (reference sequence). The CDR3 region is CAWSSGTTYGYTF. The CDR3 nucleotides are TGTGCCTGGAGCAGCGGCACGACTTATGGCTACACCTTC.

V and J are TRBV6-1 and TRBJ1-6; no definite D call. The CDR3 runs 13 residues. The V gene's germline CDR1 is MNHNS and CDR2 SASEGT. Trimming stripped 0 bases from V and 8 bases from J, with 5 bases between. CDR3 region: CASSEAGDSPLHF. The CDR3 coding sequence is TGTGCCAGCAGTGAAGCTGGAGATTCACCCCTCCACTTT.

The chain recombines TRBV13 with TRBJ2-1; 7 positions agree with TRBD2. This CDR3 spans 15 amino acids. Germline CDR1 reads PRHDT; CDR2 reads FYEKMQ (reference sequence). V trimming: 5 bases; J trimming: 5 bases; junction bases outside the gene matches: 9. For the CDR3, the DNA is TGTGCCAGCAGCGATAGACTAGCCCCAGACAATGAGCAGTTCTTC. As protein: CASSDRLAPDNEQFF.

V usage is TRBV5-1 and J usage is TRBJ1-4; the D is unclear. The V gene's germline CDR1 is SGHRS and CDR2 YFSETQ. V was clipped by 0 bases and J by 5 bases, with 5 bases between them. This CDR3 is built from 13 residues. This chain's CDR3 is CASSLAPNEKLFF. The CDR3 nucleotides are TGCGCCAGCAGCTTGGCCCCAAATGAAAAACTGTTTTTT.

The rearrangement joins TRBV7-9 to TRBJ2-3, with D uncertain. This CDR3 comprises 14 residues. Germline loops: CDR1 SEHNR, CDR2 FQNEAQ (reference sequence). Trimming left V 1 base short and J 9 bases short, with 14 bases between. The CDR3 here is CASSLGSPISTQYF. CDR3 in DNA: TGTGCCAGCAGCTTAGGAAGCCCCATTTCGACGCAGTATTTT.

This rearrangement joins TRBV7-9 to TRBJ1-3, with TRBD1 as a possible D gene (6 bases). This CDR3 spans 14 amino acids. In germline, CDR1 is SEHNR, CDR2 FQNEAQ (reference sequence). Trimming took off 5 bases at V and 2 bases at J, with 10 bases between the two ends. CDR3 sequence: CASSLRGAGNTIYF. Written as DNA, the CDR3 is TGTGCCAGCAGCCTCAGGGGAGCTGGAAACACCATATATTTT.

About this clone itself: Within the sample, other DNA sequences also encode this same CDR3. V is TRBV6-5 and J is TRBJ2-7; 7 bases are a match to TRBD1. V shed 4 bases and J 1 base; nucleotides not matched to a gene: 4. The CDR3 is 14 residues long. Germline V lookup: CDR1 MNHEY, CDR2 SVGAGI. The CDR3 is CASSSPGQSYEQYF. The CDR3 DNA sequence: TGTGCCAGCAGTTCACCGGGACAGTCCTACGAGCAGTACTTC.

This chain links TRBV19 with TRBJ2-2, with a tentative D call TRBD2 (6 bases). CDR1 LNHDA and CDR2 SQIVND come from the germline V gene (reference sequence). CDR3 length: 16 amino acids. V gave up 4 bases and J gave up 3 bases, with 15 bases separating them. As DNA, the CDR3 is TGTGCCAGTAGTACTCCGCCGGGAGTGGACACCGGGGAGCTGTTTTTT. This codes for CASSTPPGVDTGELFF.

Only one count was recorded for this clone. The chain has TRBV7-9 and TRBJ2-7; 8 bases are shared with TRBD1. Germline V gene sequence: CDR1 SEHNR, CDR2 FQNEAQ (reference sequence). The CDR3 loop spans 14 amino acids. The trim removed 4 bases at V and 0 bases at J, leaving 2 bases unmatched. As DNA, the CDR3 is TGTGCCAGCAGCTCCGGGACAGGCTCCTACGAGCAGTACTTC. As protein: CASSSGTGSYEQYF.

CDR3 amino acids: CASIFDRERYGYTF. DNA for the CDR3: TGTGCCAGCATATTCGACCGAGAGCGCTATGGCTACACCTTC. The gene calls are TRBV2 and TRBJ1-2, with no clear D. Germline V CDR1 and CDR2: SNHLY, FYNNEI. CDR3 size: 14 residues. The V and J ends lost 7 bases and 4 bases respectively, with 16 bases between them. Full variable domain (rest looked up from reference TRBV2 and TRBJ1-2): EPEVTQTPSHQVTQMGQEVILRCVPISNHLYFYWYRQILGQKVEFLVSFYNNEISEKSEIFDDQFSVERPDGSNFTLKIRSTKLEDSAMYFCASIFDRERYGYTFGSGTRLTVV.

The chain joins TRBV5-5 to TRBJ1-1, with 10 bases that match TRBD1. The CDR3 totals 13 residues. Germline CDR1 and CDR2: SGHKS and YYEKEE (reference sequence). J lost 12 bases, V lost 0 bases, and 5 bases had no gene match. This CDR3 is CASSLGQGARTFF. CDR3 nucleotides: TGTGCCAGCAGCTTGGGACAGGGGGCGCGGACTTTCTTT.

The chain carries TRBV20-1 and TRBJ1-6, with 7 positions matching TRBD1. Germline CDR1 DFQATT, CDR2 SNEGSKA (reference sequence). V lost 4 bases, J lost 17 bases, and 8 bases stayed unmatched. The CDR3 loop spans 11 amino acids. The CDR3 region is CSANQGGRVHF. The DNA of the CDR3 is TGCAGTGCTAATCAGGGGGGCCGGGTCCACTTT.

The V and J genes are TRBV28 and TRBJ2-1; tentatively, D is TRBD1 (6 bases). Germline V CDR1 and CDR2: MDHEN, SYDVKM. This CDR3 spans 15 amino acids. V was trimmed by 5 bases and J by 6 bases, leaving 17 bases between them. CDR3 DNA: TGTGCCAGCAGTCCGGACAGTTCGGGCAGCAATGAGCAGTTCTTC. It specifies CASSPDSSGSNEQFF.

The chain employs TRBV6-5 and TRBJ1-3; a weak D match, TRBD1 (5 bases). CDR3 size: 12 residues. V dropped 8 bases and J dropped 1 base, with 6 bases sitting between them. Germline CDR1 and CDR2: MNHEY and SVGAGI. CDR3: CASQGSGNTIYF. The CDR3 bases are TGTGCCAGCCAGGGATCTGGAAACACCATATATTTT.

This clone was recorded at least ten times. CDR3: CASSPGAAGNTGELFF. CDR3 DNA sequence: TGTGCCAGCTCACCGGGGGCTGCGGGGAACACCGGGGAGCTGTTTTTT. This chain connects TRBV18 to TRBJ2-2; tentative D call: TRBD1 (6 bases). The CDR3 is 16 residues long. Germline lookup yields CDR1 KGHSH and CDR2 LQKENI. The germline V and J ends were trimmed by 3 bases and 1 base, with 12 bases remaining between them.

The genes are TRBV29-1 and TRBJ2-3; the D is unclear. This CDR3 is built from 12 residues. The germline CDR1 and CDR2 sequences are SQVTM and ANQGSEA. The V gene lost 6 bases and the J gene lost 2 bases, with 9 bases spanning the gap. The CDR3 DNA reads as TGCAGCGTATGGGCGAACACAGATACGCAGTATTTT. Amino acids: CSVWANTDTQYF.

This sequence joins TRBV6-5 and TRBJ2-3; 7 bases align to TRBD2. The junction had 9 bases not matched to a gene; V was cut back by 9 bases and J by 0 bases. The length of the CDR3 is 15 residues. Germline assignment: CDR1 MNHEY and CDR2 SVGAGI. The CDR3 bases are TGTGCCAGTTGGGGGAGGGCGCCTAGCACAGATACGCAGTATTTT. This codes for CASWGRAPSTDTQYF.

The V gene is TRBV7-8, the J gene TRBJ1-3; D is undetermined. Looked up from germline, CDR1 is SGHVS and CDR2 is FQNEAQ. V was cut by 4 bases and J by 9 bases, with 10 bases left in between. This CDR3 contains 12 residues. CDR3 sequence reads: CASSYPDSTIYF. CDR3 bases: TGTGCCAGCAGCTATCCCGACTCCACCATATATTTT.